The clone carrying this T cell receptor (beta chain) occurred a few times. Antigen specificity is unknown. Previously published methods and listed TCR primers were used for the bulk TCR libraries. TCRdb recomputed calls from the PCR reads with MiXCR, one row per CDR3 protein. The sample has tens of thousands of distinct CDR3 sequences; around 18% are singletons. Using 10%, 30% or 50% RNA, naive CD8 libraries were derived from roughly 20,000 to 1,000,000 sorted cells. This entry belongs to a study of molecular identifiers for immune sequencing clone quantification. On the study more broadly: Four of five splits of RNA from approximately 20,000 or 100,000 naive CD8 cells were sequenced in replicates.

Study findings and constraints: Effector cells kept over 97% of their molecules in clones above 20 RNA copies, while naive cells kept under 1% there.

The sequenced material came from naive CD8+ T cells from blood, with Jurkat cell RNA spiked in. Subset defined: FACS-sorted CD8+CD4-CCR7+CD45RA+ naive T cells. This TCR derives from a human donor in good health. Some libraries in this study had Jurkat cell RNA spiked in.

CDR3 in DNA: TGTGCCAGCGCCGAGGGGTCATTACCATACGAGCAGTACTTC. This encodes CASAEGSLPYEQYF. This sequence joins TRBV27 and TRBJ2-7; D may be TRBD1 or TRBD2 (5 bases each). Germline V lookup: CDR1 MNHEY, CDR2 SMNVEV (reference sequence). Trimming pared 8 bases from V and 4 bases from J, leaving 18 bases between. This CDR3 spans 14 amino acids.